A selection of T cell receptor beta chains follows, all from one sample in a study of OX40 agonist ivuxolimab in advanced cancers. TCRdb keeps only in-frame clones here, not all; method: immunoSEQ multiplex PCR. The sample has approximately 25,000 clones; about 85% are singletons. The sample consisted of CD4+ or CD8+ T cells sorted from blood, taken in a trial of the OX40 agonist ivuxolimab. The origin of the receptors is an adult with an advanced solid tumor such as melanoma, head and neck, liver or kidney cancer. Both conserved end residues are part of each CDR3.

cdr3_length: 14; j_call: TRBJ2-7; v_call: TRBV11-2; cdr3_aa: CASSLVGMGVEQYF
cdr3_length: 14; j_call: TRBJ2-3; v_call: TRBV5-8; cdr3_aa: CASSWGQGSDTQYF
cdr3_length: 15; j_call: TRBJ1-5; v_call: TRBV6-6; cdr3_aa: CASSTFGGSNQPQHF
cdr3_length: 14; j_call: TRBJ2-7; v_call: TRBV7-2; cdr3_aa: CASSKPGLHAEQYF
cdr3_length: 13; j_call: TRBJ1-1; v_call: TRBV19; cdr3_aa: CASYQGLGTEAFF
cdr3_length: 16; j_call: TRBJ2-1; v_call: TRBV30; cdr3_aa: CAWSVREIVPYNEQFF
cdr3_length: 16; j_call: TRBJ2-7; v_call: TRBV6-6; cdr3_aa: CASSYEGLAGLYEQYF
cdr3_length: 13; j_call: TRBJ2-1; v_call: TRBV7-9; cdr3_aa: CASSLIQHNEQFF
cdr3_length: 14; j_call: TRBJ2-5; v_call: TRBV6-1; cdr3_aa: CASSEFPWGETQYF
cdr3_length: 14; j_call: TRBJ2-7; v_call: TRBV4-1; cdr3_aa: CASSQDDTDYEQYF
cdr3_length: 10; j_call: TRBJ1-1; v_call: TRBV7-3; cdr3_aa: CASSAYIAFF
cdr3_length: 12; j_call: TRBJ1-4; v_call: TRBV29-1; cdr3_aa: CSAQDMGEKLFF
cdr3_length: 10; j_call: TRBJ2-3; v_call: TRBV2; cdr3_aa: CASGSSGEYF
cdr3_length: 16; j_call: TRBJ2-5; v_call: TRBV7-6; cdr3_aa: CASSLVSTGLQETQYF
cdr3_length: 14; j_call: TRBJ1-1; v_call: TRBV11-2; cdr3_aa: CASSLVRDGTEAFF
cdr3_length: 13; j_call: TRBJ1-4; v_call: TRBV4-3; cdr3_aa: CASSQDGPEKLFF
cdr3_length: 16; j_call: TRBJ2-5; v_call: TRBV7-3; cdr3_aa: CASSPEGGLAESTQYF
cdr3_length: 13; j_call: TRBJ1-3; v_call: TRBV11-2; cdr3_aa: CASSLFGGNTIYF
cdr3_length: 14; j_call: TRBJ2-7; v_call: TRBV9; cdr3_aa: CASSVGSTSYEQYF
cdr3_length: 17; j_call: TRBJ2-1; v_call: TRBV5-1; cdr3_aa: CASSFSGGLGNFNEQFF
cdr3_length: 17; j_call: TRBJ2-3; v_call: TRBV9; cdr3_aa: CASSVAEAPRGTDTQYF
cdr3_length: 13; j_call: TRBJ1-1; v_call: TRBV6-6; cdr3_aa: CASSYLVNTEAFF
cdr3_length: 15; j_call: TRBJ2-7; v_call: TRBV9; cdr3_aa: CASSVGAGRAYEQYF
cdr3_length: 12; j_call: TRBJ2-7; v_call: TRBV29-1; cdr3_aa: CSVVPRTYEQYF
cdr3_length: 14; j_call: TRBJ1-5; v_call: TRBV19; cdr3_aa: CVSSRGSGNQPQHF
cdr3_length: 18; j_call: TRBJ2-2; v_call: TRBV5-1; cdr3_aa: CASSAAPEDLGRTGELFF
cdr3_length: 16; j_call: TRBJ1-5; v_call: TRBV18; cdr3_aa: CASSPATPYSNQPQHF
cdr3_length: 15; j_call: TRBJ2-2; v_call: TRBV2; cdr3_aa: CASSWSLAGTGELFF
cdr3_length: 14; j_call: TRBJ1-4; v_call: TRBV28; cdr3_aa: CASRPGIQDEKLFF
cdr3_length: 16; j_call: TRBJ1-4; v_call: TRBV14; cdr3_aa: CASSPHLFGGAEKLFF
cdr3_length: 13; j_call: TRBJ2-7; v_call: TRBV7-7; cdr3_aa: CASSLGRSYEQYF
cdr3_length: 13; j_call: TRBJ1-1; v_call: TRBV28; cdr3_aa: CASSFRGTTEAFF
cdr3_length: 14; j_call: TRBJ2-7; v_call: TRBV6-6; cdr3_aa: CASTYSWGAGEQYF
cdr3_length: 16; j_call: TRBJ2-7; v_call: TRBV28; cdr3_aa: CASSFGLSLPPYEQYF
cdr3_length: 15; j_call: TRBJ1-6; v_call: TRBV7-5; cdr3_aa: CARRAKAGENSPLHF
cdr3_length: 18; j_call: TRBJ1-2; v_call: TRBV7-6; cdr3_aa: CASSLGGTGPTSNYGYTF
cdr3_length: 17; j_call: TRBJ2-2; v_call: TRBV11-2; cdr3_aa: CASRLNLGRGRTGELFF
cdr3_length: 14; j_call: TRBJ1-2; v_call: TRBV23-1; cdr3_aa: CASSQGGANNGYTF
cdr3_length: 17; j_call: TRBJ1-2; v_call: TRBV29-1; cdr3_aa: CSVEDFFLGGSNYGYTF
cdr3_length: 14; j_call: TRBJ2-2; v_call: TRBV7-7; cdr3_aa: CASSNGGNTGELFF
cdr3_length: 12; j_call: TRBJ2-5; v_call: TRBV5-3; cdr3_aa: CASSLWGETQYF
cdr3_length: 16; j_call: TRBJ2-7; v_call: TRBV4-3; cdr3_aa: CASSPGGTLRSYEQYF
cdr3_length: 13; j_call: TRBJ2-1; v_call: TRBV6-6; cdr3_aa: CASSGTPRHEQFF
cdr3_length: 15; j_call: TRBJ2-1; v_call: TRBV7-3; cdr3_aa: CASSPEPREFNEQFF
cdr3_length: 11; j_call: TRBJ1-1; v_call: TRBV5-1; cdr3_aa: CASSLEGASFF
cdr3_length: 11; j_call: TRBJ2-1; v_call: TRBV7-6; cdr3_aa: CASSWAAEQFF
cdr3_length: 15; j_call: TRBJ2-6; v_call: TRBV2; cdr3_aa: CASSEPGVGANVLTF
cdr3_length: 13; j_call: TRBJ2-7; v_call: TRBV30; cdr3_aa: CAWRGTGPYEQYF
cdr3_length: 14; j_call: TRBJ1-1; v_call: TRBV7-8; cdr3_aa: CASSLPGMNTEAFF
cdr3_length: 12; j_call: TRBJ2-7; v_call: TRBV6-1; cdr3_aa: CASSEGGFEQYF
cdr3_length: 14; j_call: TRBJ2-7; v_call: TRBV4-2; cdr3_aa: CASSQDYGSYEQYF
cdr3_length: 13; j_call: TRBJ2-1; v_call: TRBV5-1; cdr3_aa: CASSLRGPNEQFF
cdr3_length: 14; j_call: TRBJ1-1; v_call: TRBV5-1; cdr3_aa: CASTSGRLNTEAFF
cdr3_length: 17; j_call: TRBJ1-5; v_call: TRBV18; cdr3_aa: CASSQRQRSPEGQPQHF